Sequencing of this T cell receptor beta chain was carried out in a study of control samples from healthy donors and cancer patients (dated by TCRdb to about 2020). Libraries were constructed by the immunoSEQ multiplex PCR assay. Imported from immuneACCESS, the table was reduced by TCRdb to in-frame sequences with V and J called. These copies leave out some clones; in studies compared against another copy, an unresolved V gene accounts for under half, and the cause of the remainder is not known. Across this sample there are under 110,000 clones, with roughly 91% seen only once. Together, the top ten hold 7.8% of the sample. Turning to this clone: What this receptor recognizes is not known. Within one base of it there is no much larger clone, and no base qualities were kept.

From the germline V gene, CDR1 is MNHEY and CDR2 is SVGAGI. V sheds 2 bases and J sheds 1 base, leaving 8 bases between their ends. From the cysteine up to the phenylalanine, the CDR3 has a length of 14 residues. Left in the record is the CDR3 DNA by itself, 42 bases read in frame from the first base. The origin of this receptor is a man aged 30 to 45 in good health. Sequencing was carried out using blood. This sequence uses TRBV6-5 and TRBJ2-5, with the D segment identity uncertain. The sequence in DNA is TGTGCCAGCAGTTACATCGCACGCCAAGAGACCCAGTACTTC. Translated, this gives CASSYIARQETQYF.